The 17 T cell receptor beta chains in this list originate from one sample, sequenced in a study of shared clonotypes between healthy human individuals. Using immunoSEQ multiplex PCR, the repertoire was profiled, and TCRdb retains in-frame clones only, with some absent. The sample has about 2.3 million clones; around 93% are singletons. Sequenced material: naive CD4+ T cells from PBMCs. Noted subset: CD45RA+ positively selected. All receptors come from a young man in good health. Some clones in this sample may be carry-over from other donors' samples.

On this clone itself: The same CDR3 arises from other DNA sequences in this sample as well. CDR3 loop: CASSESGAQETQYF. CDR3 coding DNA: TGCGCCAGCAGTGAGTCAGGGGCTCAAGAGACCCAGTACTTC. The genes are TRBV10-1 and TRBJ2-5; maybe TRBD1 (5 bases). The germline V gene encodes CDR1 WNHNN and CDR2 SYGVQD (reference sequence). This CDR3 is 14 amino acids long. Between the trimmed V and J ends, which lost 0 bases and 2 bases, there was a span of 7 bases.

The chain employs TRBV5-1 and TRBJ2-7; D ambiguous. The CDR3 spans 15 residues. V was cut by 0 bases and J by 3 bases, with 13 bases left in between. Germline V gene data show CDR1 as SGHRS and CDR2 as YFSETQ. The CDR3 DNA is TGCGCCAGCAGCTTGGAATTGGTGAAGAGCTACGAGCAGTACTTC. Protein: CASSLELVKSYEQYF.

The chain has TRBV11-2 and TRBJ2-7; D uncertain. Germline V gene lookup returns CDR1 SGHAT and CDR2 FQNNGV. The CDR3 length is 14 residues. Deletions cut 1 base from V and 2 bases from J, with 9 bases between. CDR3 in amino acids: CASSLVRVPYEQYF. In nucleotides, the CDR3 is TGTGCCAGCAGCTTAGTAAGGGTCCCCTACGAGCAGTACTTC.

The chain combines TRBV10-3 with TRBJ1-1; D is possibly TRBD1 (5 bases). The germline gives CDR1 ENHRY, CDR2 SYGVKD. This CDR3 contains 13 residues. The V end was cut by 5 bases, the J end by 4 bases, with 11 bases between. The CDR3 DNA reads TGTGCCATCAGTTCACAGGAGGGCACTGAAGCTTTCTTT. This codes for CAISSQEGTEAFF.

The chain has TRBV7-2 and TRBJ1-2; no clear D. Germline lookup yields CDR1 SGHTA and CDR2 FQGNSA. The CDR3 has 14 amino acids. V dropped 1 base and J dropped 4 bases, with 10 bases sitting between them. Here the CDR3 DNA reads TGTGCCAGCAGCTTAGGTCCGGGTCCCTATGGCTACACCTTC. The encoded protein is CASSLGPGPYGYTF.

This clone was picked up a small number of times. In the same sample, other DNA sequences code for this CDR3. The chain has TRBV11-2 and TRBJ2-5; a possible D gene is TRBD1 (6 bases). The CDR3 covers 13 residues. Between the trimmed V and J ends, which lost 5 bases and 1 base, there was a span of 8 bases. From germline, CDR1 is SGHAT and CDR2 FQNNGV. CDR3 DNA sequence: TGTGCCAGCAGCCGGACAGTCCAAGAGACCCAGTACTTC. Translating gives CASSRTVQETQYF.

This clone was found once. V and J are TRBV11-3 and TRBJ2-7; D is unclear. V lost 1 base and J 7 bases, leaving 11 bases between the germline ends. Germline lookup yields CDR1 SGHNT and CDR2 YENEEA. The CDR3 extends over 13 amino acids. Here the CDR3 reads CASSLVSHGEQYF. Written as DNA, the CDR3 is TGTGCCAGCAGCTTAGTAAGTCACGGGGAGCAGTACTTC.

The J gene is TRBJ2-7, the V gene TRBV5-1, with 7 bases aligning to TRBD1. Losses at the gene ends were 5 bases for V and 4 bases for J; bases not matched to a gene: 6. Per germline, CDR1 SGHRS and CDR2 YFSETQ. The CDR3 length is 13 residues. The CDR3 loop reads CASRWDSGYEQYF. Written as DNA, the CDR3 is TGCGCCAGCAGATGGGACAGCGGATACGAGCAGTACTTC.

This sequence joins TRBV15 and TRBJ2-4; the D gene could be TRBD1 or TRBD2 (5 bases each). V lost 0 bases and J 0 bases, leaving 18 bases between the germline ends. Germline V gives CDR1 LNHNV, CDR2 YYDKDF (reference sequence). The CDR3 is 19 amino acids. The chain's CDR3 is CATSRDSGQGALAKNIQYF. The DNA for the CDR3 is TGTGCCACCAGCAGAGATTCGGGGCAGGGAGCCTTAGCCAAAAACATTCAGTACTTC.

The J gene is TRBJ2-5, the V gene TRBV27, with 8 bases matching TRBD1. The J call is in doubt because the DNA end fits TRBJ2-7 better. Germline lookup yields CDR1 MNHEY and CDR2 SMNVEV (reference sequence). This CDR3 has 16 amino acids. The CDR3 coding sequence is TGTGCCAGCAGTCTCTCTCGGACAGGGCCCCCCTACGAGCAGTACTTC. Amino acids: CASSLSRTGPPYEQYF.

A word on this clone: Other DNA variants within this sample encode the same CDR3. This chain connects TRBV5-4 to TRBJ1-3; unclear D gene. There are 12 residues in the CDR3. Germline loops: CDR1 SGHNT, CDR2 YYREEE (reference sequence). The V end lost 0 bases, the J end lost 3 bases, and 1 base lay between the germline ends. The CDR3 DNA follows: TGTGCCAGCAGCTTGGGTGGAAACACCATATATTTT. Its protein product is CASSLGGNTIYF.

The chain uses TRBV11-1 and TRBJ2-5; D possibly corresponds to TRBD2 (6 bases). Between the trimmed V and J ends, which lost 5 bases and 5 bases, there was a span of 15 bases. The CDR3 totals 14 residues. Germline CDR1 SGHAT, CDR2 FQDESV (reference sequence). CDR3 sequence reads: CASSPAGIGETQYF. The CDR3 bases are TGTGCCAGCAGCCCGGCGGGAATCGGGGAGACCCAGTACTTC.

This clone was found once. This chain joins TRBV5-6 and TRBJ1-5, with 8 bases fitting TRBD1. CDR1 is SGHDT, CDR2 YYEEEE, per germline. With V trimmed by 2 bases and J by 4 bases, 11 bases remained unmatched. The CDR3 runs 17 residues. The CDR3 sequence: CASSFWTGRPDNQPQHF. The CDR3 DNA is TGTGCCAGCAGCTTCTGGACAGGGCGGCCCGATAATCAGCCCCAGCATTTT.

The chain is built from TRBV28 and TRBJ1-4; possible D gene TRBD1, 6 bases. With 7 bases removed from V and 1 base from J, the gap between germline ends came to 19 bases. In germline, CDR1 is MDHEN, CDR2 SYDVKM. This CDR3 is built from 17 residues. This CDR3 reads CASNRDMGALTNEKLFF. Written as DNA, the CDR3 is TGTGCCAGCAACCGGGACATGGGTGCGCTAACTAATGAAAAACTGTTTTTT.

The rearrangement links TRBV6-4 to TRBJ1-5; no firm D call. V was clipped by 5 bases and J by 3 bases, with 8 bases between them. Germline loops: CDR1 MRHNA, CDR2 SNTAGT. The CDR3 runs to 13 residues. CDR3 region: CASSSDFNQPQHF. The DNA for the CDR3 is TGTGCCAGCAGTTCGGACTTCAATCAGCCCCAGCATTTT.

Comment on this clone: Other DNA sequences in the sample encode the same CDR3. The chain is built from TRBV20-1 and TRBJ2-1; no clear D. With 3 bases removed from V and 7 bases from J, the gap between germline ends came to 4 bases. CDR3 length equals 10 residues. Germline CDR1 reads DFQATT; CDR2 reads SNEGSKA (reference sequence). The CDR3 protein is CSASRNEQFF. CDR3 in DNA: TGCAGTGCTAGTAGGAATGAGCAGTTCTTC.

This rearrangement joins TRBV2 to TRBJ2-5; D is unresolved. CDR1 is SNHLY, CDR2 FYNNEI, per germline. This CDR3 has 13 amino acids. Trimming removed 4 bases at V and 5 bases at J, with 11 bases between. The CDR3 sequence: CASSGQVGETQYF. Here the CDR3 DNA reads TGTGCCAGCAGTGGCCAGGTGGGGGAGACCCAGTACTTC. The full variable domain, completed using reference TRBV2 and TRBJ2-5, is EPEVTQTPSHQVTQMGQEVILRCVPISNHLYFYWYRQILGQKVEFLVSFYNNEISEKSEIFDDQFSVERPDGSNFTLKIRSTKLEDSAMYFCASSGQVGETQYFGPGTRLLVL.